This T cell receptor beta chain was observed in a study of CD4+ T cells in melanoma. This clone is termed medium-sized. The V gene's germline CDR1 is SGHKS and CDR2 YYEKEE (reference sequence). The CDR3 sequence is 14 residues long. V was clipped by 2 bases and J by 8 bases, with 16 bases between them. Here immunoSEQ multiplex PCR was the method, and the copy in TCRdb shows in-frame clones only, minus some. The profile shows approximately 11,000 clones, approximately 65% of them singletons. This chain uses TRBV5-5 with TRBJ1-2; no reliable D call. This TCR was recovered from a human donor with melanoma. Sequenced material: cells from a culture (not recorded whether cultured in vitro). CDR3 region: CASSFDPVSSGYTF. DNA for the CDR3: TGTGCCAGCAGCTTTGATCCGGTTTCGAGCGGCTACACCTTC.